The 7 T cell receptor beta chains reported below all come from one sample, sequenced in a study of blood T cell repertoires in COVID-19. The protocol was immunoSEQ multiplex PCR, while the TCRdb copy is restricted to in-frame clones and leaves out a portion. The repertoire consists of about 190,000 clones, with roughly 81% occurring once and the leading ten covering approximately 5.1%. The specimen was peripheral blood. These receptors all stem from a woman in her 70s with active or convalescent COVID-19.

V is TRBV4-2 and J is TRBJ2-7; D ambiguous. The CDR3 is 15 residues long. V was cut by 2 bases and J by 4 bases, with 15 bases left in between. The germline gives CDR1 LGHNA, CDR2 YNFKEQ. The CDR3 is CASSQSLEREYEQYF. The CDR3 DNA follows: TGTGCCAGCAGCCAAAGTTTGGAGCGAGAATACGAGCAGTACTTC.

The V gene is TRBV19, the J gene TRBJ2-1; the match to TRBD2 covers 9 bases. The V and J ends lost 6 bases and 2 bases, in that order; junction bases with no gene match: 5. Germline V lookup: CDR1 LNHDA, CDR2 SQIVND (reference sequence). CDR3 length: 15 amino acids. CDR3 DNA sequence: TGTGCCAGTAGAATGACTAGCGGCCCCTACAATGAGCAGTTCTTC. As protein: CASRMTSGPYNEQFF.

This clone was recorded only once. CDR3 loop: CASSEVRSSTGELFF. The CDR3 DNA reads as TGTGCCAGCAGTGAAGTGCGGTCTAGCACCGGGGAGCTGTTTTTT. The rearrangement links TRBV2 to TRBJ2-2; D is undetermined. The CDR3 length is 15 residues. The V end lost 1 base, the J end lost 4 bases, and 10 bases lay between the germline ends. CDR1 is SNHLY, CDR2 FYNNEI, per germline.

This chain connects TRBV2 to TRBJ1-5; D is ambiguous. The CDR3 sequence is 15 residues long. Germline V gives CDR1 SNHLY, CDR2 FYNNEI. The germline V and J ends were trimmed by 4 bases and 0 bases, with 10 bases remaining between them. CDR3 coding DNA: TGTGCCAGCAGTGCCTATACCTATAGCAATCAGCCCCAGCATTTT. It specifies CASSAYTYSNQPQHF.

This rearrangement joins TRBV12-3 or TRBV12-4 to TRBJ2-1, with 8 bases identical to TRBD2. CDR3 length equals 12 residues. The trim removed 0 bases at V and 16 bases at J, leaving 5 bases unmatched. The CDR3 sequence is CASSLALLAAFF. The DNA for the CDR3 is TGTGCCAGCAGTTTAGCTCTACTAGCGGCATTCTTC.

The chain carries TRBV19 and TRBJ1-2; 7 bases line up with TRBD1. V was clipped by 10 bases and J by 5 bases; unmatched bases: 10. The CDR3 consists of 13 residues. From germline, CDR1 is LNHDA and CDR2 SQIVND (reference sequence). CDR3 protein: CATESDRDYGYTF. As DNA, the CDR3 is TGTGCCACCGAATCAGACAGGGATTATGGCTACACCTTC.

V gene TRBV6-2 or TRBV6-3 combines with J gene TRBJ2-7; 7 nucleotides align to TRBD1. Germline trimming cut 6 bases from V and 0 bases from J; bases unmatched to any gene: 8. The CDR3 totals 15 residues. The V gene's germline CDR1 is MNHEY and CDR2 SVGEGT. CDR3 DNA: TGTGCCAGCAGCCCGGACAGGTTCGCCTCCTACGAGCAGTACTTC. Its translation is CASSPDRFASYEQYF.